This T cell receptor (beta chain) was documented in a study of blood T cell repertoires in COVID-19. The overall study: The United States, Italy and Spain supplied acute and convalescent COVID-19 samples.

In the study's own analysis: Reference gene primers were amplified, and this amplification served to estimate nucleated cell counts. Libraries were prepared by immunoSEQ multiplex PCR; TCRdb keeps only in-frame clonotypes and omits some of them. The V and J calls and clone size are taken from that table; D and trimming were inferred from the DNA. The sample shows 200,000 to 300,000 clones, about 87% of them seen only once. Germline V gene sequence: CDR1 GTSNPN, CDR2 SVGIG (reference sequence). V gave up 8 bases and J gave up 0 bases, with 15 bases separating them. This CDR3 is built from 14 residues. Those who participated ranged in age from roughly 18 to 89 years and resided in approximately 23 US areas. Allocation to cohorts depended on clinical history reported by the participants.

The sequence was collected from a woman in her 30s with acute COVID-19. The sample taken for sequencing was PBMCs or T cells enriched from blood (not recorded which). The gene calls are TRBV30 and TRBJ2-3; D perhaps matches TRBD2 (5 bases). The CDR3 is CAGNGVSSTDTQYF. In DNA, the CDR3 is TGTGCCGGAAACGGGGTCTCTAGCACAGATACGCAGTATTTT.